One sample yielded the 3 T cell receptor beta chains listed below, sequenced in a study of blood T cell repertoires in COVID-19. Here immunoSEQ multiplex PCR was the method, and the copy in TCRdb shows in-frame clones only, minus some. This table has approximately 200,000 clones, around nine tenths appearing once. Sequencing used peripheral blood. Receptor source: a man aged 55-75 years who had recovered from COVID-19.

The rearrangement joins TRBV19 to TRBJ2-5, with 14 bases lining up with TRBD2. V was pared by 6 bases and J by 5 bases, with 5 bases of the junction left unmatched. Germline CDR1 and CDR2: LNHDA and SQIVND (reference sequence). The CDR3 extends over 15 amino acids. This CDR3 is CASSTGTSGGETQYF. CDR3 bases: TGTGCCAGTAGCACCGGGACTAGCGGGGGTGAGACCCAGTACTTC. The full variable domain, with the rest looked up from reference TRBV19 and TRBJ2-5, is DGGITQSPKYLFRKEGQNVTLSCEQNLNHDAMYWYRQDPGQGLRLIYYSQIVNDFQKGDIAEGYSVSREKKESFPLTVTSAQKNPTAFYLCASSTGTSGGETQYFGPGTRLLVL.

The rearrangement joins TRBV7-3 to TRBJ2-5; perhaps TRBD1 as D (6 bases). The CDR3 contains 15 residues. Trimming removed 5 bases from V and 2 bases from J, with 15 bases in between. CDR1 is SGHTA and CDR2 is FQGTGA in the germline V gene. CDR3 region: CASSPQPGQQETQYF. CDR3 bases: TGTGCCAGCAGCCCCCAACCGGGACAACAAGAGACCCAGTACTTC.

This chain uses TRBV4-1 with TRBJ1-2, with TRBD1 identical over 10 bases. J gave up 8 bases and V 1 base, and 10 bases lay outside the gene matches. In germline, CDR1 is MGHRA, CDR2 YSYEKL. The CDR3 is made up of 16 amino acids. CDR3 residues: CASSQAEAGTGDGYTF. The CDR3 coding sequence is TGCGCCAGCAGCCAAGCAGAAGCCGGGACAGGGGACGGCTACACCTTC.